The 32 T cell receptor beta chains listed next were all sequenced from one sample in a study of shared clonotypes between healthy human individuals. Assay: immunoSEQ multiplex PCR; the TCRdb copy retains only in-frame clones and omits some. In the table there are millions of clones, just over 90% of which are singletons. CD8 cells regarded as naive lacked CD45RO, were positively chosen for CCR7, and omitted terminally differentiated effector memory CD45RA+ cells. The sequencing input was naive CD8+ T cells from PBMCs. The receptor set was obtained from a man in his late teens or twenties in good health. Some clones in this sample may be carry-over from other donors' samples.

The CDR3 spells CASSDLAGPDYNEQFF. Here the CDR3 DNA reads TGTGCCAGCAGTGATCTAGCGGGGCCGGACTACAATGAGCAGTTCTTC. The gene calls are TRBV27 and TRBJ2-1; 9 bases align to TRBD2. From germline, CDR1 is MNHEY and CDR2 SMNVEV (reference sequence). The CDR3 consists of 16 residues. Trimming at V came to 5 bases and at J to 3 bases, leaving 8 bases not matched to a gene.

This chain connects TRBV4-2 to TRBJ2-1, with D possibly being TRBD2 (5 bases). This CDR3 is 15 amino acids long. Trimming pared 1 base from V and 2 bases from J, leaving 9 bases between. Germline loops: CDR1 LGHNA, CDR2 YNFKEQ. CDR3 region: CASSQVHGTYNEQFF. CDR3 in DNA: TGTGCCAGCAGCCAAGTACACGGGACCTACAATGAGCAGTTCTTC.

The CDR3 sequence is CASSLALTLAHGYTF. The CDR3, as DNA: TGTGCCAGCAGCTTAGCTCTGACCCTAGCCCATGGCTACACCTTC. The chain links TRBV7-9 to TRBJ1-2; D unclear. Germline V gene lookup returns CDR1 SEHNR and CDR2 FQNEAQ (reference sequence). The CDR3 loop spans 15 amino acids. V was trimmed by 0 bases and J by 6 bases, leaving 14 bases between them.

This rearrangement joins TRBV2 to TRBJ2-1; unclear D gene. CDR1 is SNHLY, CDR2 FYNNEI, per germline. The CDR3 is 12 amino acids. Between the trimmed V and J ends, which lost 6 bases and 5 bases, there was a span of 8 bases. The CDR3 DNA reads TGTGCCAGCAGGGAACCAGACAATGAGCAGTTCTTC. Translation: CASREPDNEQFF.

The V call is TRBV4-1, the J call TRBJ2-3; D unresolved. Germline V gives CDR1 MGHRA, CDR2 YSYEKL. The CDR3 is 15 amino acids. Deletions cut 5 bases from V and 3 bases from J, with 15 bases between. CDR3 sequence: CASSIFHLATDTQYF. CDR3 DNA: TGCGCCAGCAGCATATTTCACCTCGCGACAGATACGCAGTATTTT.

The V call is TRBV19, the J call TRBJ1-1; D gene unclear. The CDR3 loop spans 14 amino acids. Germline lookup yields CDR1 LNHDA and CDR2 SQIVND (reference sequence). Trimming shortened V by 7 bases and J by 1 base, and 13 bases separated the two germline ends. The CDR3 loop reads CASTPHWENTEAFF. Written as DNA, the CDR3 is TGTGCCAGTACCCCACACTGGGAGAACACTGAAGCTTTCTTT.

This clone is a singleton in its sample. CDR3 region: CASSLVLDRGRGEQYF. The DNA of the CDR3 is TGCGCCAGCAGCTTGGTGTTGGACAGGGGGCGAGGCGAGCAGTACTTC. The rearrangement links TRBV5-1 to TRBJ2-7; TRBD1 matches 11 bases. The CDR3 runs to 16 residues. Germline values: CDR1 SGHRS, CDR2 YFSETQ. J gave up 6 bases and V 0 bases, and 8 bases lay outside the gene matches. The full variable domain, in which reference TRBV5-1 and TRBJ2-7 provide the parts outside the CDR3, is KAGVTQTPRYLIKTRGQQVTLSCSPISGHRSVSWYQQTPGQGLQFLFEYFSETQRNKGNFPGRFSGRQFSNSRSEMNVSTLELGDSALYLCASSLVLDRGRGEQYFGPGTRLTVT.

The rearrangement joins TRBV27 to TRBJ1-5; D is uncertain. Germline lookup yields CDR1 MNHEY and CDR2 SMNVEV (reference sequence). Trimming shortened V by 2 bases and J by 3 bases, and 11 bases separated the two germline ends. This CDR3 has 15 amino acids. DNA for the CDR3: TGTGCCAGCAGTTTAACAAGGGAACTCAATCAGCCCCAGCATTTT. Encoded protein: CASSLTRELNQPQHF.

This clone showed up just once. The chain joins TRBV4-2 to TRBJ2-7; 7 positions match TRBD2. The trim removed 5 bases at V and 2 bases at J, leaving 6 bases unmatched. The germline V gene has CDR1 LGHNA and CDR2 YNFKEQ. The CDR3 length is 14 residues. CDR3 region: CASSSSSGTYEQYF. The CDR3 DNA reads TGTGCCAGCAGCTCCTCTAGCGGAACCTACGAGCAGTACTTC.

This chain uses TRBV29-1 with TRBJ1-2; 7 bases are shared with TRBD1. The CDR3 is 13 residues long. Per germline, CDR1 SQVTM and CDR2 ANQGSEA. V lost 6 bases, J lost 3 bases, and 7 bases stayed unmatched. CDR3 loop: CSVRDSLDYGYTF. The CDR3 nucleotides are TGCAGCGTCCGGGACAGTTTGGACTATGGCTACACCTTC.

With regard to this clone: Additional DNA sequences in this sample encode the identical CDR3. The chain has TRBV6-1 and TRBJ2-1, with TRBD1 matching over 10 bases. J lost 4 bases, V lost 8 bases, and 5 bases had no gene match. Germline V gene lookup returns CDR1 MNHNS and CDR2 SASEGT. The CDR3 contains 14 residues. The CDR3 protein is CASSDRGQYNEQFF. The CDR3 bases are TGTGCCAGCTCAGACAGGGGGCAATACAATGAGCAGTTCTTC.

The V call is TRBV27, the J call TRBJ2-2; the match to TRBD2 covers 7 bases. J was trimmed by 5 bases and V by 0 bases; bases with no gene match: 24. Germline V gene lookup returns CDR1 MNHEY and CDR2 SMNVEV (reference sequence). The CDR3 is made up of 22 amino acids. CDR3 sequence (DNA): TGTGCCAGCAGTTTATCCGCTCTGTGGTTGTTTATCAGGGAGGGAAAGACCGGGGAGCTGTTTTTT. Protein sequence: CASSLSALWLFIREGKTGELFF.

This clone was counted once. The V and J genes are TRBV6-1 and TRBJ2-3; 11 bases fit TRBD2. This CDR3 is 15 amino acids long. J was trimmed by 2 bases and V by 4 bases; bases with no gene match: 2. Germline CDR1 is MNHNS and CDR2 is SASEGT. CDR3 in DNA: TGTGCCAGCAGTGGACTAGCGGGGCCCACAGATACGCAGTATTTT. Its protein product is CASSGLAGPTDTQYF.

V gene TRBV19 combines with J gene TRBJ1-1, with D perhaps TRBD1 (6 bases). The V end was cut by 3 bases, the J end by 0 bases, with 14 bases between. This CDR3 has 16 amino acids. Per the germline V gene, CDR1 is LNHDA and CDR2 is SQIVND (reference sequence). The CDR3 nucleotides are TGTGCCAGTAGTATGACGACAGGAGTAATGAACACTGAAGCTTTCTTT. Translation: CASSMTTGVMNTEAFF.

DNA of the CDR3: TGTGCCAGCAGAGAGCGGACAGTCCCCACAGATACGCAGTATTTT. It codes for CASRERTVPTDTQYF. The chain joins TRBV7-2 to TRBJ2-3; perhaps TRBD1 as D (6 bases). The CDR3 consists of 15 residues. Trimming cost V 6 bases and J 2 bases, with 15 bases left between them. The germline gives CDR1 SGHTA, CDR2 FQGNSA.

CDR3 DNA: TGTGCCAGCAGCTTGGGGAGACTCTTGGGCTATGGCTACACCTTC. This gives the protein CASSLGRLLGYGYTF. The chain couples TRBV11-2 to TRBJ1-2; no reliable D call. Germline CDR1 and CDR2: SGHAT and FQNNGV. V was shortened by 3 bases and J by 4 bases, with 15 bases between the two germline ends. This CDR3 region has 15 residues.

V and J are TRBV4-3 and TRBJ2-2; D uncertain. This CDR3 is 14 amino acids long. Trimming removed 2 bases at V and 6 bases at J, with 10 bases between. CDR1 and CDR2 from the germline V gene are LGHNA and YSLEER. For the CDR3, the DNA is TGCGCCAGCAGCCAACTGCGACCGCCCGGGGAGCTGTTTTTT. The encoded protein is CASSQLRPPGELFF.

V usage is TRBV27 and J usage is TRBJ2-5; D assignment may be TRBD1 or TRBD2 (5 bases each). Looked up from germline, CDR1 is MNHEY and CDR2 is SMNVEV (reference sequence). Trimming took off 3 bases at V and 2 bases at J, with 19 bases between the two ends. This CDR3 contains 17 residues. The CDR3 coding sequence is TGTGCCAGCAGTTTTCTCTCCCCCGGGGCAGTTCAAGAGACCCAGTACTTC. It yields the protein CASSFLSPGAVQETQYF.

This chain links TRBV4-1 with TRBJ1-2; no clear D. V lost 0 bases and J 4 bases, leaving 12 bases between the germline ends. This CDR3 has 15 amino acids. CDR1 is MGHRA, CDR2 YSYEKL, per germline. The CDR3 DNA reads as TGCGCCAGCAGCCAAGATCCTTTTCGTCGCTATGGCTACACCTTC. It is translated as CASSQDPFRRYGYTF.

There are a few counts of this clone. The CDR3 nucleotides read TGTGCCAGCAGTTACAAGGGGGGGGCTTTCTTT. This sequence encodes CASSYKGGAFF. The chain uses TRBV6-5 and TRBJ1-1, with D possibly being TRBD1 (6 bases). Trimming took off 2 bases at V and 11 bases at J, with 9 bases between the two ends. The CDR3 is made up of 11 amino acids. Germline V CDR1 and CDR2: MNHEY, SVGAGI.

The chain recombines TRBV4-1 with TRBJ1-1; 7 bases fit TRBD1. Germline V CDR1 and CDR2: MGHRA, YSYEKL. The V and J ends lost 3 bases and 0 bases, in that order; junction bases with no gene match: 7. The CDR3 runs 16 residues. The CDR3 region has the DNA TGCGCCAGCAGCCACAAGCTGGGACAGATGAACACTGAAGCTTTCTTT. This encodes CASSHKLGQMNTEAFF.

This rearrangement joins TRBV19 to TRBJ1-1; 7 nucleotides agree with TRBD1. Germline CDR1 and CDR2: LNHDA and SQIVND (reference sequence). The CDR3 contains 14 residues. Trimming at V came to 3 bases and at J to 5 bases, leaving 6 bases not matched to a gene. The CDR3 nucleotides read TGTGCCAGTAGTATTTACAGGGGAATGACTGAAGCTTTCTTT. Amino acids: CASSIYRGMTEAFF. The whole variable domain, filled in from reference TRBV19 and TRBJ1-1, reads DGGITQSPKYLFRKEGQNVTLSCEQNLNHDAMYWYRQDPGQGLRLIYYSQIVNDFQKGDIAEGYSVSREKKESFPLTVTSAQKNPTAFYLCASSIYRGMTEAFFGQGTRLTVV.

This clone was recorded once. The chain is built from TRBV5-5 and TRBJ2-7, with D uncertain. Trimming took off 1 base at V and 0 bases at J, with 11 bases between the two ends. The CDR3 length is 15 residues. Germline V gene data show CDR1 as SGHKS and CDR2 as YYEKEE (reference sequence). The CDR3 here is CASSLSVLPSYEQYF. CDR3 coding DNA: TGTGCCAGCAGCTTGTCAGTTTTGCCCTCCTACGAGCAGTACTTC.

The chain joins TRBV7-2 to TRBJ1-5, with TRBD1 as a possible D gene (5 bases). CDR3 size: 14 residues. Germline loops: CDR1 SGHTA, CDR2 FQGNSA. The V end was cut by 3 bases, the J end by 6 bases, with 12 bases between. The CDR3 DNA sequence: TGTGCCAGCAGCTTTGTAGGGACGGGTCAGCCCCAGCATTTT. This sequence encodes CASSFVGTGQPQHF.

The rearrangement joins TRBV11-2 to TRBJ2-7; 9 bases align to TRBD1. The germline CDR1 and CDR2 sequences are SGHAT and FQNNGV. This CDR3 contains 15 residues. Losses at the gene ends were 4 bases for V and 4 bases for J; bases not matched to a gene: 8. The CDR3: CASSWYRDRAYEQYF. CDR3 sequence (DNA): TGTGCCAGCAGCTGGTACCGGGACAGGGCATACGAGCAGTACTTC.

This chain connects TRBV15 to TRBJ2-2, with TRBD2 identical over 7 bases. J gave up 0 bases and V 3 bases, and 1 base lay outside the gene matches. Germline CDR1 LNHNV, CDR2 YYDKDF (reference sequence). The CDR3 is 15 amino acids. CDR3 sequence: CATSSGRPNTGELFF. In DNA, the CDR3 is TGTGCCACCAGCAGCGGGAGGCCGAACACCGGGGAGCTGTTTTTT.

As DNA, the CDR3 is TGTGCCAGCAGCTTCGGGACAGGGGGTTTCAGAAACGAGCAGTACTTC. Protein: CASSFGTGGFRNEQYF. The chain uses TRBV5-6 and TRBJ2-7, with 11 bases that match TRBD1. Germline CDR1 is SGHDT and CDR2 is YYEEEE. CDR3 length equals 16 residues. J gave up 5 bases and V 2 bases, and 9 bases lay outside the gene matches.

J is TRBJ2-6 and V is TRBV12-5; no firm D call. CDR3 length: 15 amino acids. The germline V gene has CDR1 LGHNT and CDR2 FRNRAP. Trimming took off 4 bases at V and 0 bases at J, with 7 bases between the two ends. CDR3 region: CASGYSLSGANVLTF. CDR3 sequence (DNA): TGTGCTAGTGGTTATTCCCTCTCTGGGGCCAACGTCCTGACTTTC.

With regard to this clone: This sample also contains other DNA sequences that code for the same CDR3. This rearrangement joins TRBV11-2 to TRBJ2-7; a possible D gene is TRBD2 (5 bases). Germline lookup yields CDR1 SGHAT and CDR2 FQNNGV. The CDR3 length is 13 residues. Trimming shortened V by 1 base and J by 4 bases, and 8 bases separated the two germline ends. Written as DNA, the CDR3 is TGTGCCAGCAGCTTAGCCCCGGGGTACGAGCAGTACTTC. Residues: CASSLAPGYEQYF.

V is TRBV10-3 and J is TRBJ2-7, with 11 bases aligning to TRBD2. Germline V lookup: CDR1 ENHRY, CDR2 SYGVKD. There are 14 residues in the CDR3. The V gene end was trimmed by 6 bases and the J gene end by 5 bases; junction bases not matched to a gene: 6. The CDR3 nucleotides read TGTGCCATCAGAGATACTAGCGGGAGACACGAGCAGTACTTC. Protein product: CAIRDTSGRHEQYF.

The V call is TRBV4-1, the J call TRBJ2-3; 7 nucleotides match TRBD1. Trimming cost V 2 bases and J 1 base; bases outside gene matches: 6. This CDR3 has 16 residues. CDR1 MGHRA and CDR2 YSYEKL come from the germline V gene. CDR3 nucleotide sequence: TGCGCCAGCAGCCAATTCAAGGGGGCGGGCACAGATACGCAGTATTTT. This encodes CASSQFKGAGTDTQYF.

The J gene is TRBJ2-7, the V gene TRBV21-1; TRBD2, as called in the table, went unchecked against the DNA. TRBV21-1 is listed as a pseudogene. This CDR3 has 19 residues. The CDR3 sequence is CASSNLKIATSGFRYEQYF. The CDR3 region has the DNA TGTGCCAGCAGCAATTTAAAAATTGCGACTAGCGGGTTTCGCTACGAGCAGTACTTC.